This T cell receptor (beta chain) was captured by sequencing in a study of blood T cell repertoires in COVID-19. Generated by immunoSEQ multiplex PCR, the TCRdb table keeps only in-frame clones and is missing some. The sample has fewer than 250,000 clones, roughly 80% seen once. This clone was observed a single time. Donors in Cohort 3 who had recovered were those with two negative PCRs, healthcare professional clearance, or resolution of their symptoms. Between the trimmed V and J ends, which lost 3 bases and 5 bases, there was a span of 8 bases. This CDR3 has 13 residues. The V gene is TRBV12-3 or TRBV12-4, the J gene TRBJ1-5; D remains unclear. The sequence was obtained from a woman in her twenties or thirties who had recovered from COVID-19. Sequenced: PBMCs or T cells enriched from blood (not recorded which). The CDR3 nucleotides read TGTGCCAGCAGTTTTGGGAGCTATCAGCCCCAGCATTTT. Its translation: CASSFGSYQPQHF.